This TCR beta chain is from a study of T-cell reconstitution after alpha-beta-depleted transplantation in children. General study results and limits: Day-60 TCRbeta diversity that was high in some patients was derived from surviving recipient T cells and thymic progenitors. One year post-transplant, T-cell counts and diversity were largely derived from T cells produced anew. Expanded clones from the graft, numbering several hundred, reportedly supplied alpha-beta T cells about two months after transplant.

From germline, CDR1 is MNHEY and CDR2 SMNVEV (reference sequence). The V segment lost 0 bases and the J segment 6 bases; nucleotides outside the gene matches: 5. This CDR3 spans 16 amino acids. Only a few counts were recorded for this clonotype. Its specificity is not known. TCRbeta library construction was performed incorporating unique molecular identifiers. TCRdb independently ran MiXCR on the PCR reads; one entry per CDR3 protein. Counted here are some 830,000 distinct CDR3 sequences, roughly 15% occurring once; the ten biggest clones make up roughly 5%. The source is a male patient younger than 18 who had a stem cell transplant for acute lymphoblastic leukemia, so the T cells may come from the graft donor. The starting material was PBMCs, mostly from graft donor cells, obtained 360 days after TCRalphabeta/CD19-depleted stem cell transplant. The chain carries TRBV27 and TRBJ1-5; 10 nucleotides line up with TRBD1. The DNA of the CDR3 is TGTGCCAGCAGTTTATCGGAGACAGGGGGCCGTCAGCCCCAGCATTTT. This gives the protein CASSLSETGGRQPQHF.